This TCR beta chain emerged from a study of spatial heterogeneity in lung cancer. In this sample, this clonotype turned up many times. Its antigen remains unidentified. This CDR3 has 16 amino acids. Germline lookup yields CDR1 SGHRS and CDR2 YFSETQ. Between the trimmed V and J ends, which lost 3 bases and 3 bases, there was a span of 15 bases. Study-level points and caveats: Tumor T cells had an estimated coverage that came to approximately 6.3% for alpha chains and 13% to 15% for beta chains. One measure, the expanded intratumoral alpha and beta TCR count, tracked tumor mutation counts.

Every TCR cDNA molecule carried a tag that served as a unique molecular identifier. TCRdb called the 5' RACE reads again in MiXCR, with one record for every CDR3 protein. In the table there are around 100,000 distinct CDR3 sequences, 4.4% of which are singletons. Time point specified: sample taken at primary tumor resection. The donor population consisted of some 67 patients with untreated, early-stage non-small cell lung cancer. The chain is built from TRBV5-1 and TRBJ2-2; no clear D gene. The source material was lung tumor tissue, sampled at surgery. The source is a male donor with early-stage non-small cell lung cancer. The DNA of the CDR3 is TGCGCCAGCAGCTACCACCAGGATTCGGACACCGGGGAGCTGTTTTTT. Translated: CASSYHQDSDTGELFF.